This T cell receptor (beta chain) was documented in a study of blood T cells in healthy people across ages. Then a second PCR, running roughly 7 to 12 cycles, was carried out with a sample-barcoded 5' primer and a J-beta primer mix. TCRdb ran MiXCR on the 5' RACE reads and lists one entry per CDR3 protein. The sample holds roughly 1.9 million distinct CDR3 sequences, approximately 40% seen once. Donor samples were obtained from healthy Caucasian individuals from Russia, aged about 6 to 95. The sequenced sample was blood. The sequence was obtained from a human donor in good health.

The CDR3 DNA is TGTGCCAGCAGGTCAGACCCAAACACTGAAGCTTTCTTT. Encoded protein: CASRSDPNTEAFF. V gene TRBV7-2 combines with J gene TRBJ1-1; no definite D call. This CDR3 is 13 amino acids long. The germline V gene encodes CDR1 SGHTA and CDR2 FQGNSA. V dropped 6 bases and J dropped 2 bases, with 10 bases sitting between them.